This T cell receptor (beta chain) emerged from a study of shared clonotypes between healthy human individuals. Study-wide findings and caveats: Naive subsets generally had larger estimated richness than memory subsets.

V was trimmed by 5 bases and J by 5 bases, leaving 15 bases between them. Germline values: CDR1 SGHTA, CDR2 FQGNSA. The CDR3 totals 15 residues. A remark on this clone: Its cognate antigen is unknown.

Genomic DNA (from each subset) was split evenly across several immunoSEQ plates. Generated by immunoSEQ multiplex PCR, the TCRdb table keeps only in-frame clones and is missing some. The data hold about 2.4 million clones, with roughly 93% observed a single time. The chain recombines TRBV7-2 with TRBJ2-2; D possibly corresponds to TRBD1 (5 bases). The source of this sequence is a man aged 18 to 35 in good health. Some clones in this sample may be carry-over from other donors' samples. Sequencing was performed on naive CD4+ T cells from PBMCs. Regarding subset: CD45RA+ positively selected. CDR3: CASSGQTGWTGELFF. CDR3 coding DNA: TGTGCCAGCAGCGGACAAACCGGATGGACCGGGGAGCTGTTTTTT.